Sequencing of this TCR beta chain was carried out in a study of blood T cell repertoires in COVID-19 (dated by TCRdb to 2020 to 2021). With regard to the full study: Samples covering the acute and convalescent phases of COVID-19 were provided by collaborators in the United States, Italy and Spain. The prospective study material was composed of cDNA or gDNA derived from T cells, B-cell-depleted T cells, or PBMCs. Subjects who had been exposed to COVID-19, were actively infected with it, or had recovered from it provided the deeply sampled blood TCRbeta repertoires that made up the dataset. A freely available public database, intended as a resource for researchers studying the immune response to SARS-CoV-2, is where the repertoires were released. The samples were drawn from two sources: the first 160 participants of the ongoing ImmuneRACE study, and about 1,300 subjects contributed by 6 global collaborators. The sample metadata nearly always contained a de-identified subject ID, COVID-19 status, age in years and sex. Where HLA class I and class II types were available, the types were taken from metadata supplied by the sample provider, not from assay-based typing.

General findings and caveats noted by the study authors: The quantity of clinical and demographic metadata differed by source and by participant and was supplied without curation.

Looking up the germline V gene yields CDR1 MGHDK and CDR2 SYGVNS. Including cysteine and phenylalanine, the CDR3 has 14 amino acids. Only CDR3 DNA remains: 42 bases, in frame from the first base. The trim is 9 bases for V and 0 bases for J, with a gap of 12 bases between the germline ends. The collaborating institutions used their own protocols to collect whole blood in K2EDTA tubes. For TCRbeta analysis, collaborators shipped samples as frozen whole blood, isolated PBMCs, or DNA extracted from either of those sample types. For this clone: Which antigen it targets is not known. Base-call qualities are not available, and no considerably larger clone is one nucleotide away.

TCRbeta CDR3 regions were amplified from genomic DNA using the immunoSEQ Assay, a bias-controlled multiplex PCR. Under the source paper's analysis protocol: The number of nucleated cells in each sample was estimated from the amplification of reference gene primers within the assay. To quantify the absolute abundance of each unique TCRbeta CDR3 rearrangement, sequence reads were collapsed and filtered. For each sample, productive Simpson clonality was calculated by taking the square root of Simpson's diversity index across productive rearrangements. What TCRdb holds here is the immuneACCESS table cut down to in-frame rearrangements. Part of the clones is not present; checked against another copy, under half of the missing clones reflect an unresolved V gene, and the others are unexplained. That table furnishes V, J and clone size, whereas the DNA furnished D and trimming. The table for this sample lists more than 200,000 clones; 80% to 85% of them were counted only once. Of the sample, under 5.5% falls within the top ten clones.

The receptor chain draws on TRBV25-1 and TRBJ1-5; matching of 5 bases hints at TRBD1 as the D gene. This sequence originates from a man aged 60-69 years with acute or convalescent COVID-19. Sequencing was carried out using peripheral blood. The sequence in DNA is TGTGCCAGTGGGACTTCATATAGCAATCAGCCCCAGCATTTT. It is translated as CASGTSYSNQPQHF.